This TCR beta chain was recovered during a study of CD8 T cells in Susac syndrome (dated by TCRdb to between 2018 and 2021). Some background on the complete study: Whether CD8+ T cell activation and differentiation in Susac syndrome was antigen driven was tested using repertoire sequencing. Clonality of the CD8+ T cell repertoire was compared between around 13 healthy donors, approximately 14 Susac syndrome patients and fewer than 16 multiple sclerosis patients.

In regard to this clonotype: It lacks a known antigen. No much larger clonotype is one base removed from it; base qualities were not supplied.

The paper as a whole reports these results and caveats: The TCR sequencing and HLA analysis was acknowledged to have included a relatively small number of individuals.

RNA was extracted using the RNeasy kit, and about 0.5 to 1 microgram was reverse transcribed with random hexamers. The immunoSEQ multiplex PCR assay, which covers 54 Vbeta and 13 Jbeta segments, was used to amplify TCR beta CDR3 regions. Bias from PCR amplification was corrected by using a synthetic template baseline for primer optimization and for computational correction. Concerning the study's data processing: Reads were annotated to V, D and J genes according to IMGT and were analyzed with immunoSEQ Analyzer, with only productive sequences retained. To calculate clonality, Shannon entropy was normalized by log2 of the number of productive unique sequences and then subtracted from one. For each patient and control, public and private clones were evaluated among the 100 most prevalent clones. Clones were defined as Susac-specific if absent from the healthy and MS cohorts, from roughly 1,100 published viral clones and from other ImmuneACCESS disease sequences. TCRdb reran the public reads through fastp at Q25 and MiXCR, keeping productive beta chains. Rows matching on CDR3 protein sequence are summarized as one entry with the most common DNA and genes. TCRdb assigned the V and J calls; the authors' analysis was not used. The sample table lists 250,000 to 350,000 distinct CDR3 sequences, about 88% of them with a count of one. About 0.11% of the sample belongs to the ten largest clones.

Peripheral blood CD8+ and CD4+ T cells from healthy donors, Susac syndrome patients and multiple sclerosis patients were profiled using high-throughput TCR beta sequencing. Treatment-naive patients with stable or active relapsing-remitting disease fulfilling revised McDonald criteria were used as multiple sclerosis controls. Bulk CD8+ and CD4+ T cells were purified by magnetic negative isolation, whereas CD8+ TEMRA cells were enriched by FACS. Blood was drawn into EDTA tubes, processed within 24 hours, and PBMCs were isolated by density gradient centrifugation. PBMCs intended for TCR sequencing were frozen in liquid nitrogen and were later thawed in a 37 degrees C water bath. The sorted or isolated CD4+, CD8+ and CD8+ TEMRA cells reached a purity of at least 90%. The CDR3 numbers 13 residues from cysteine through phenylalanine. CDR3 DNA is the only sequence kept; it has 39 bases, read in frame from the first base. V has 5 bases trimmed and J has 7 bases trimmed; junction bases matching no gene number 7. CDR1 DFQATT and CDR2 SNEGSKA are derived from the germline V gene (reference sequence).

This TCR derives from a human donor with multiple sclerosis. The sample was CD8+ T cells from PBMCs. This sequence uses TRBV20-1 and TRBJ2-2; 7 middle bases align to TRBD1. The nucleotide sequence reads as follows: TGCAGTGCTTTGCGACAGGGTAGCGGGGAGCTGTTTTTT. Translated, this gives CSALRQGSGELFF.